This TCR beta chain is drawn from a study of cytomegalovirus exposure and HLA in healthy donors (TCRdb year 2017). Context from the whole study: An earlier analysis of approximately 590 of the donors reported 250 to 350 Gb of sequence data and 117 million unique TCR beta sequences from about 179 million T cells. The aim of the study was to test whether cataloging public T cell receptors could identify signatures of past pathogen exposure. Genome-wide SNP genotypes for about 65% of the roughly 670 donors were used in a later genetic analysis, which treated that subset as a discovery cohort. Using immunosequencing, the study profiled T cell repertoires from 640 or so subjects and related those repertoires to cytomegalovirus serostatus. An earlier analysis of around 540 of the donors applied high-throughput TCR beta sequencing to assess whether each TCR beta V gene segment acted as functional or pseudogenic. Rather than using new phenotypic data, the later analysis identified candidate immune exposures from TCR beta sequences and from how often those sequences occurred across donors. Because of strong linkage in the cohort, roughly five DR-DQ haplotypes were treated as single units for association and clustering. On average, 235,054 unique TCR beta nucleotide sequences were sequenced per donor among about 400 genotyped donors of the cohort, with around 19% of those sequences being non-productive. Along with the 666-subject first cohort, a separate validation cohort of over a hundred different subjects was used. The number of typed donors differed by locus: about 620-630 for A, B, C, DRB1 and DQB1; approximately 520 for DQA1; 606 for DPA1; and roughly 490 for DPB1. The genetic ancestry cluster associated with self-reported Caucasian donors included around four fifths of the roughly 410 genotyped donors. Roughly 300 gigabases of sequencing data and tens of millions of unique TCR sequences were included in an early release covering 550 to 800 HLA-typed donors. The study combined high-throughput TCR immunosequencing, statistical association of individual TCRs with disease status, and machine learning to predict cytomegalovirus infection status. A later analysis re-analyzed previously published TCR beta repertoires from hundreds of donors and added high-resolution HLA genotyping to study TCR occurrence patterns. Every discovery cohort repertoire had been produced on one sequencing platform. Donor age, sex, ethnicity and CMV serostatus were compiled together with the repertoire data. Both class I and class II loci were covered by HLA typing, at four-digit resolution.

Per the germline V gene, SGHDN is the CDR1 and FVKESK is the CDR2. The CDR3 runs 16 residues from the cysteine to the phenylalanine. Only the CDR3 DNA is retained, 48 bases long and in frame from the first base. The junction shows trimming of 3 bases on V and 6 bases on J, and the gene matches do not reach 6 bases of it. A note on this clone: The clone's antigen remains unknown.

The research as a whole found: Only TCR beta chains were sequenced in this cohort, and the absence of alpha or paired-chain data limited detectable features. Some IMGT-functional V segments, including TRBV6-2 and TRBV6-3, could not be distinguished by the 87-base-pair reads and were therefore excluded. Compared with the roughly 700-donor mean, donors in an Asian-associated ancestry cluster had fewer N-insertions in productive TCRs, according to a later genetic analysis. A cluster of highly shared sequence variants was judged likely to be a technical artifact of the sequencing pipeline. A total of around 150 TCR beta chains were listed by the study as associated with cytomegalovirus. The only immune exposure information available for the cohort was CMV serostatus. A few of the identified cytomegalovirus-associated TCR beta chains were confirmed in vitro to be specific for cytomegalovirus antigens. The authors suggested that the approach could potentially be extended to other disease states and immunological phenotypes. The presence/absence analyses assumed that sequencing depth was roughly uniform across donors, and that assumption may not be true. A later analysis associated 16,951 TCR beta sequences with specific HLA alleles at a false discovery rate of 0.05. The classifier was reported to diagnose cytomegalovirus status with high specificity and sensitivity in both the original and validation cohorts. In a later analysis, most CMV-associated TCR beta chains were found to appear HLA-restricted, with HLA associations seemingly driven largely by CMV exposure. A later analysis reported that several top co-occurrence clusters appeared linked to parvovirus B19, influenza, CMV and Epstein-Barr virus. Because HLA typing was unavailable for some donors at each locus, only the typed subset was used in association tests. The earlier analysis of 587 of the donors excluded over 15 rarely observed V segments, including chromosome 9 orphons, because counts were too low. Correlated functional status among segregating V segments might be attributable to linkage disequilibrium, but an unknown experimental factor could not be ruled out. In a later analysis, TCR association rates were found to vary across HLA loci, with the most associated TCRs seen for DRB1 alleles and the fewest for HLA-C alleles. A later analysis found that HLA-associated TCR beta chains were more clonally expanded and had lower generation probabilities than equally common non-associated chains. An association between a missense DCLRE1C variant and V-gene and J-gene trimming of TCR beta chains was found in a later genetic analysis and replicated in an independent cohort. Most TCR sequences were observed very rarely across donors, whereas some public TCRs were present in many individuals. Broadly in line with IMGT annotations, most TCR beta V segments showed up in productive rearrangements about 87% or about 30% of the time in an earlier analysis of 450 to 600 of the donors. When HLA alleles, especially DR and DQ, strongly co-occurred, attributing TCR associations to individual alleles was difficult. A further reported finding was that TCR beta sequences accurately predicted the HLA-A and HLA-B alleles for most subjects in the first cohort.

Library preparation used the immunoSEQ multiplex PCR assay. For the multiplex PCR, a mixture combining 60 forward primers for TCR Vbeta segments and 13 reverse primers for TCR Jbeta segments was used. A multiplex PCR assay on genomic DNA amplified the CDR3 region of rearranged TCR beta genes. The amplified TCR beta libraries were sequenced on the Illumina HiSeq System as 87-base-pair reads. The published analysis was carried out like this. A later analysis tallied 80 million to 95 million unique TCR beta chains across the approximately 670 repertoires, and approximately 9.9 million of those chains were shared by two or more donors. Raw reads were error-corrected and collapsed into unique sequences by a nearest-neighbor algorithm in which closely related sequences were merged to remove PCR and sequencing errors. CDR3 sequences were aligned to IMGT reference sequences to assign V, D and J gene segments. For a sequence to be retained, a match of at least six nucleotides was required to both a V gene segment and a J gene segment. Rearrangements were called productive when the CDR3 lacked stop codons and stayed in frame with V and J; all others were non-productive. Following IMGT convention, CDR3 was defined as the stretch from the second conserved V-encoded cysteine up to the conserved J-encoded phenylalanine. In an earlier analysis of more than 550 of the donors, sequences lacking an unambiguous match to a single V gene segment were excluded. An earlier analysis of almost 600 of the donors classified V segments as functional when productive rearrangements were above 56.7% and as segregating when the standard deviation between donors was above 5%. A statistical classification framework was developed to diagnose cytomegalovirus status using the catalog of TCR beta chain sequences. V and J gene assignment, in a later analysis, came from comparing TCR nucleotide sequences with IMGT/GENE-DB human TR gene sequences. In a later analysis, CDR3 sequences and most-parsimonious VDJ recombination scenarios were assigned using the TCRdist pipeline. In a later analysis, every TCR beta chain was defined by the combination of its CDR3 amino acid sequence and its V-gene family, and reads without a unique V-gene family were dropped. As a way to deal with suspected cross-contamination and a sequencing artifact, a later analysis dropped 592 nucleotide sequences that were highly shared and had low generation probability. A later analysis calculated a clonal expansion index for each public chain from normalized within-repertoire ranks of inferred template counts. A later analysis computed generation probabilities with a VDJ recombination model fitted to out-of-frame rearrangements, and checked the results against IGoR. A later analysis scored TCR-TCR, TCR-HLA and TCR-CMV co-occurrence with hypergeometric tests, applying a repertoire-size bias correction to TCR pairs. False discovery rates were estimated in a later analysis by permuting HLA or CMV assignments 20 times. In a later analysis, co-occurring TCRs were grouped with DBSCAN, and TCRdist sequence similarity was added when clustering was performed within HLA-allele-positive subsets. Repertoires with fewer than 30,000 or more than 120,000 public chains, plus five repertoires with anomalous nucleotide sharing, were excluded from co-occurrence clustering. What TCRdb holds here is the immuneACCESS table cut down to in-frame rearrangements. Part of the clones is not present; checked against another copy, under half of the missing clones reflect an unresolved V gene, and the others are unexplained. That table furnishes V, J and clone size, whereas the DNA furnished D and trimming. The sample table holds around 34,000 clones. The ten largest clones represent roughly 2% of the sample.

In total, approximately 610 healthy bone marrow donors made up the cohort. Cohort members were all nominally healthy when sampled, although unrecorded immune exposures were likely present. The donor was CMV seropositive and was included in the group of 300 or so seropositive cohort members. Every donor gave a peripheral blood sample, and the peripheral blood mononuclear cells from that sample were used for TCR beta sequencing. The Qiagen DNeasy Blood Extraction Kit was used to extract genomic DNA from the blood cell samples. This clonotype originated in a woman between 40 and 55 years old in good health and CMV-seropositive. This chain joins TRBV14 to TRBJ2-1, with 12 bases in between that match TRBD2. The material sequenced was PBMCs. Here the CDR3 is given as CASSHLAGGPGNEQFF. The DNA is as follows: TGTGCCAGCAGCCACCTAGCGGGAGGGCCGGGCAATGAGCAGTTCTTC.